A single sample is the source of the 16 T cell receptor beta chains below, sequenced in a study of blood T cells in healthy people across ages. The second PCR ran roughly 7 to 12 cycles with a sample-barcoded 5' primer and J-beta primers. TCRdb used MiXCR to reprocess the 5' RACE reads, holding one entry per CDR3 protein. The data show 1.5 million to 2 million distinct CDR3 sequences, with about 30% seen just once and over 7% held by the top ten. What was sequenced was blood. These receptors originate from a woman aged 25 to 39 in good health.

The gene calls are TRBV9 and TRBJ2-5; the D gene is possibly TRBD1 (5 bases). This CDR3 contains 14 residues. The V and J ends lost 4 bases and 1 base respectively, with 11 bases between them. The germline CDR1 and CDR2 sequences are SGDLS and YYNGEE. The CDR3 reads CASSKTRAQETQYF. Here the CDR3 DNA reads TGTGCCAGCAGCAAGACCAGGGCCCAAGAGACCCAGTACTTC.

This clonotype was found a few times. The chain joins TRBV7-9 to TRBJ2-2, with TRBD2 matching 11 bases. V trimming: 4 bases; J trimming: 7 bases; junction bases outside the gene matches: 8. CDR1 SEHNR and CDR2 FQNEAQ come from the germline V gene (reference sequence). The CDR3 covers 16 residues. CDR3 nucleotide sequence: TGTGCCAGCAGCTGGGGACTAGCGGAGAAGGGCGGGGAGCTGTTTTTT. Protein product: CASSWGLAEKGGELFF. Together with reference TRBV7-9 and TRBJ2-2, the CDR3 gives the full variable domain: DTGVSQNPRHKITKRGQNVTFRCDPISEHNRLYWYRQTLGQGPEFLTYFQNEAQLEKSRLLSDRFSAERPKGSFSTLEIQRTEQGDSAMYLCASSWGLAEKGGELFFGEGSRLTVL.

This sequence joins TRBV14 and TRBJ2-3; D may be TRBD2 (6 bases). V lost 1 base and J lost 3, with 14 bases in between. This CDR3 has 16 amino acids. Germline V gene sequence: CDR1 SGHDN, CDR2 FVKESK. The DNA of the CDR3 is TGTGCCAGCAGCCAAGTTGGGACTTCCATGACAGATACGCAGTATTTT. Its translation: CASSQVGTSMTDTQYF.

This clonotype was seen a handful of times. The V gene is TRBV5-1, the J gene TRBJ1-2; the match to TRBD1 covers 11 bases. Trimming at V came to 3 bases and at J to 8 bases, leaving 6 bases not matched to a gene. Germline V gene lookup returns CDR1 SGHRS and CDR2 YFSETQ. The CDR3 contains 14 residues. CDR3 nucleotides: TGCGCCAGCAGCTCTGGACAGGGGGCAATCGGCTACACCTTC. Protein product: CASSSGQGAIGYTF.

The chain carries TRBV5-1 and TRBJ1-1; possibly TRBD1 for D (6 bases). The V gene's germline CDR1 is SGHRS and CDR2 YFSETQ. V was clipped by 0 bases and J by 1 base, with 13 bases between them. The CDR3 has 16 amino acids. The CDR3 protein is CASSLAGGQPNTEAFF. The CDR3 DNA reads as TGCGCCAGCAGCTTGGCCGGCGGACAGCCGAACACTGAAGCTTTCTTT.

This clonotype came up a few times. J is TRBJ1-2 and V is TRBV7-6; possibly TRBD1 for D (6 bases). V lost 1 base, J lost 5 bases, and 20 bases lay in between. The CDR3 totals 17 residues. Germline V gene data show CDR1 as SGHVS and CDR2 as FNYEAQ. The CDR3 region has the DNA TGTGCCAGCAGCTTAGGGGGCCCAGGGGACCAGGGGTATGGCTACACCTTC. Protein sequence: CASSLGGPGDQGYGYTF.

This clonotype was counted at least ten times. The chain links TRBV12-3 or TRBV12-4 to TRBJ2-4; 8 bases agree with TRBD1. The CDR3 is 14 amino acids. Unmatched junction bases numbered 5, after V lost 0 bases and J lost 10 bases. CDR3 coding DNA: TGTGCCAGCAGTTTAGCCGGACAGGGCGGAATTCAGTACTTC. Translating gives CASSLAGQGGIQYF.

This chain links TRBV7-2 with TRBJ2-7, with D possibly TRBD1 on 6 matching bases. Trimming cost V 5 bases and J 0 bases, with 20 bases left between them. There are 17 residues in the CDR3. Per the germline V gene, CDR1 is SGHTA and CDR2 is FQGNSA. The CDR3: CASSLRPRDTSSYEQYF. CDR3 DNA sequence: TGTGCCAGCAGCCTAAGGCCCCGGGACACCAGCTCCTACGAGCAGTACTTC.

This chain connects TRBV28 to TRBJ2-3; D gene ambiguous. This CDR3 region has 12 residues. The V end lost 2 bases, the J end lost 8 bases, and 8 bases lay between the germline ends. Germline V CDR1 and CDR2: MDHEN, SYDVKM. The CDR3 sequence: CASSLELGTQYF. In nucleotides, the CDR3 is TGTGCCAGCAGTTTAGAATTGGGTACGCAGTATTTT.

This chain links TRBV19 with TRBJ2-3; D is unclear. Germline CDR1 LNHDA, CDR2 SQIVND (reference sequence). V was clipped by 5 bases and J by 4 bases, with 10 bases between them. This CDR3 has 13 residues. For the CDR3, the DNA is TGTGCCAGTAGTGTGATACTGGCAGATACGCAGTATTTT. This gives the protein CASSVILADTQYF.

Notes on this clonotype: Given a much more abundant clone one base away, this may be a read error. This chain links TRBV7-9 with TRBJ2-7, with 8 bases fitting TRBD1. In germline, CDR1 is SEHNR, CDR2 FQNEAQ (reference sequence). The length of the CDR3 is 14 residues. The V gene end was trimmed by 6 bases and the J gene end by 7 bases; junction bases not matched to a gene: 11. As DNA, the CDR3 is TGTGCCAGCAGTTACAGGGGGATATTCGATGAGCAGTACTTC. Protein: CASSYRGIFDEQYF.

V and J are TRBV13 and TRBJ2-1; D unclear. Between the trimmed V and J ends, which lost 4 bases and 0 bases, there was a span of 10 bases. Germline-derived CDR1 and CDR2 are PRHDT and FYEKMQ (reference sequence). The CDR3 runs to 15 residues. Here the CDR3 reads CASSSLLDSYNEQFF. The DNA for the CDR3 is TGTGCCAGCAGCTCACTTCTAGACTCCTACAATGAGCAGTTCTTC.

For the CDR3, the DNA is TGCAGCGTCGCCCATTCGACGGACACTGAAGCTTTCTTT. It encodes CSVAHSTDTEAFF. The rearrangement links TRBV29-1 to TRBJ1-1; D is ambiguous. This CDR3 contains 13 residues. The germline CDR1 and CDR2 sequences are SQVTM and ANQGSEA. With 6 bases removed from V and 3 bases from J, the gap between germline ends came to 14 bases.

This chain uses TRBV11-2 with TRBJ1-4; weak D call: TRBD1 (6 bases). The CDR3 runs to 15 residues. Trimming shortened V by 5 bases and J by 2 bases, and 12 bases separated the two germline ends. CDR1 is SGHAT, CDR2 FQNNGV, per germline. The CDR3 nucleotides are TGTGCCAGCAGCCCCCAGGGGCTCACTAATGAAAAACTGTTTTTT. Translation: CASSPQGLTNEKLFF.

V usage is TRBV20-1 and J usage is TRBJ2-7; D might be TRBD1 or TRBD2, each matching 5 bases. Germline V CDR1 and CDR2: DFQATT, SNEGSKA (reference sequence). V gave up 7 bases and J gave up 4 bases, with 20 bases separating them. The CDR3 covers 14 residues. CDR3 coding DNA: TGCAGTGTACCGGGGCCAGAAGGATCTTACGAGCAGTACTTC. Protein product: CSVPGPEGSYEQYF.

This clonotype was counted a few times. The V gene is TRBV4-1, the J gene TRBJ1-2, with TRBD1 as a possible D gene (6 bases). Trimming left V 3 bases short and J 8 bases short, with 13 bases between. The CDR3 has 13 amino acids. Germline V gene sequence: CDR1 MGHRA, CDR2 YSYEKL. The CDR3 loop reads CASSQRTDLGYTF. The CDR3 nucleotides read TGCGCCAGCAGCCAGCGGACAGACCTCGGCTACACCTTC.